This is a list of T cell receptor beta chains from one sample in a study of identical twins' blood T cells. TCRdb fed the 5' RACE reads into MiXCR, producing one record per CDR3 protein. The repertoire includes about 370,000 distinct CDR3 sequences, about 28% of them detected once, and 6.1% sits in the top ten. Specimen: PBMCs. These receptors were obtained from a woman between 18 and 50 years old in good health. Each CDR3 is given with its conserved first and last residue. Fields, in order: V gene, D gene, CDR3 protein. A D gene is named only where the DNA matches it firmly.

V: TRBV19; D: -; CDR3: CASSMGTENTEAFF
V: TRBV11-2; D: -; CDR3: CASSFGQLNTEAFF
V: TRBV12-3/TRBV12-4; D: -; CDR3: CASNLGRGPQHF
V: TRBV28; D: TRBD2; CDR3: CASNRPGLAVSRANVLTF
V: TRBV7-9; D: -; CDR3: CASSYRTVYGYTF
V: TRBV12-3/TRBV12-4; D: TRBD1; CDR3: CASSLRQGAGTEAFF
V: TRBV7-2; D: -; CDR3: CASGNVPAYGYTF
V: TRBV20-1; D: -; CDR3: CSARGIGFEQYF
V: TRBV10-3; D: -; CDR3: CAISDSTGPHGYTF
V: TRBV23-1; D: -; CDR3: CASSHPSTDPNTGELFF
V: TRBV29-1; D: -; CDR3: CSVRAGPEQYF
V: TRBV6-2/TRBV6-3; D: -; CDR3: CASSYSFTEAFF
V: TRBV2; D: TRBD2; CDR3: CAVIAGNYNEQFF
V: TRBV20-1; D: -; CDR3: CSARVGVDGYTF
V: TRBV29-1; D: -; CDR3: CSVVPGANEQFF
V: TRBV12-5; D: -; CDR3: CASGPRSEGTEAFF
V: TRBV10-3; D: TRBD1; CDR3: CATNRGGYEQYF
V: TRBV19; D: -; CDR3: CASSQSGPEAFF
V: TRBV29-1; D: TRBD1; CDR3: CSAKIGQVDTDTQYF
V: TRBV6-4; D: TRBD1; CDR3: CASSGQGAGEQFF
V: TRBV20-1; D: TRBD2; CDR3: CSARDPLAGGRETQYF
V: TRBV9; D: TRBD1; CDR3: CASSVGNRGFTEAVF
V: TRBV29-1; D: -; CDR3: CSVEGDTEGYGYTF
V: TRBV10-3; D: TRBD1; CDR3: CASQGGAYNEQFF